This T cell receptor beta chain was obtained from a study of cytomegalovirus exposure and HLA in healthy donors. Notes on the study in general: In vitro checks showed that a few CMV-associated chains really do target CMV antigens.

The germline V gene encodes CDR1 MNHNY and CDR2 SVGAGI (reference sequence). This CDR3 has 15 residues. The ends were cut back, 2 bases at V and 3 bases at J, with 11 bases in the middle. PCR amplification relied on 60 Vbeta primers (plus 13 Jbeta primers). Only in-frame clones appear in the TCRdb table, and some are missing; sequencing was by immunoSEQ multiplex PCR. The data show just over 200,000 clones, around 85% seen once. With respect to this clone: Its specificity is not known.

The gene calls are TRBV6-6 and TRBJ1-3; the D is unclear. The source material was PBMCs. The TCR was taken from a man aged 50-59 years in good health and CMV-seronegative. Here the CDR3 reads CASSYAGANGNTIYF. CDR3 in DNA: TGTGCCAGCAGTTACGCGGGCGCGAATGGAAACACCATATATTTT.